The present entry profiles one TCR beta chain with its context. This record belongs to a study of shared clonotypes between healthy human individuals. CDR3 size: 13 residues. V lost 6 bases, J lost 8 bases, and 13 bases lay in between. The germline CDR1 and CDR2 sequences are ENHRY and SYGVKD. Sequencing used immunoSEQ multiplex PCR; TCRdb keeps in-frame clones, though not all of them. The data hold over 2 million clones, with 92% observed a single time. The genes are TRBV10-3 and TRBJ2-2; D is unresolved. Sequencing was performed on naive CD4+ T cells from PBMCs. Noted subset: CD45RA+ positively selected. This clonotype was sampled from a young man in good health. Some clones in this sample may be carry-over from other donors' samples. Written as DNA, the CDR3 is TGTGCCATCAGGGGTGGAATAGGAGGGGAGCTGTTTTTT. Translated, it gives CAIRGGIGGELFF.